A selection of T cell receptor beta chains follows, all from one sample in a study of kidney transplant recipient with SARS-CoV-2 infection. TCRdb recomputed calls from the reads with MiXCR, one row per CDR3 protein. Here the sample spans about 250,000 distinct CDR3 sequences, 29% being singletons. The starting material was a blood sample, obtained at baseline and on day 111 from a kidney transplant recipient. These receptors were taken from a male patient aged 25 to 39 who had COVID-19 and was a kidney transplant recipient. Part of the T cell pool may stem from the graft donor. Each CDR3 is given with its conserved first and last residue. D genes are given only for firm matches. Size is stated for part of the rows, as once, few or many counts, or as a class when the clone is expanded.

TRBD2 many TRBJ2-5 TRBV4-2 TGTGCCAGCAGCCAAGATTATGAGGTAGCGGGGGGCCTGAAGACCCAGTACTTC CASSQDYEVAGGLKTQYF
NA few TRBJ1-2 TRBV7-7 TGTGCCAGCAGCAGAGTGATTAAGTGCCGAAAGACCTATGGCTACACCTTC CASSRVIKCRKTYGYTF
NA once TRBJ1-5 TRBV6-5 TGTGCCAGCAGTGAGCAGCTCGACCTACCTCAGCTCCAGCATTTT CASSEQLDLPQLQHF
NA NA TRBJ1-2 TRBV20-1 TGCAGTGCTTCGGGGCAGCTGTTTCGAAAGACCTATGGCTACACCTTC CSASGQLFRKTYGYTF
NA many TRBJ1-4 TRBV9 TGTGCCAGCAGCGTAGCCCCTCTTGATGAAAAACTGTTTTTT CASSVAPLDEKLFF
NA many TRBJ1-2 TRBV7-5 NA CISVPESEYEVGKTYGYTF
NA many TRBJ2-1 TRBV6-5 TGTGCCAGCAGTGACGCTTACCGAACCTACAATGAGCAGTTCTTC CASSDAYRTYNEQFF
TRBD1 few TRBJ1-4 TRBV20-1 TGCAGTGCTAGGACGGACAGGGCGTTGTTTTTT CSARTDRALFF
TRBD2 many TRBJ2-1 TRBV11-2 TGTGCCAGCAGTGGGACTAGCGGGAGAGGAAATGAGCAGTTCTTC CASSGTSGRGNEQFF
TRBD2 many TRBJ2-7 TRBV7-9 TGTGCCAGCAGCGACCCCGGGACTAGATCCTACGAGCAGTACTTC CASSDPGTRSYEQYF
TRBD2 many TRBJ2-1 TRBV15 TGTGCCACCAGCAGAGAACTAGCGGGTAACAATGAGCAGTTCTTC CATSRELAGNNEQFF
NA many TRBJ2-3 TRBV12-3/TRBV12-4 TGTGCCAGCAAGCTCGGGAGTTATTCCACAGATACGCAGTATTTT CASKLGSYSTDTQYF
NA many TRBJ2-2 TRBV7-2 TGTGCCAGCAGCAAACAGGGTTTCGCCGGGGAGCTGTTTTTT CASSKQGFAGELFF
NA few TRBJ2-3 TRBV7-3 TGTGCCAGCAGCTTAAGGGCTAGCCCAGATACGCAGTATTTT CASSLRASPDTQYF
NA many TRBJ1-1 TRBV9 TGTGCCAGCAGCGTAGAGGCAGGGCGTGAAGCTTTCTTT CASSVEAGREAFF
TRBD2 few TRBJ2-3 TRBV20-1 TGCAGTGCTAGAGATAAGGGACTAGCAGGAGATACGCAGTATTTT CSARDKGLAGDTQYF
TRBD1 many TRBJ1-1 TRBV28 TGTGCCAGCATCTCGACTGGGACAGGGTACACTGAAGCTTTCTTT CASISTGTGYTEAFF
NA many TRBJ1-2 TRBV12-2 TGTGCAAGTCGCAACAACGAGACTCCACGAAAGACCTATGGCTACACCTTC CASRNNETPRKTYGYTF
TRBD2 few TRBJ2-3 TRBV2 TGTGCCAGCAGTGATCTAGCGGGAGGTGGCACAGATACGCAGTATTTT CASSDLAGGGTDTQYF
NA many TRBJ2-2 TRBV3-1 TGTGCCAGCAGCCGATGTTCTCCCATTTCAGGCTTGACCGGGGAGCTGTTTTTT CASSRCSPISGLTGELFF
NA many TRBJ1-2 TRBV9 TGTGCCAGCAGCGTAGAGGGGTATGGCTACACCTTC CASSVEGYGYTF
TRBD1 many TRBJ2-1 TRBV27 TGTGCCAGCAGTTCACAGGGGGCAGGTCGCAATGAGCAGTTCTTC CASSSQGAGRNEQFF
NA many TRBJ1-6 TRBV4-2 TGTGCCAGCAGCGGCCGGGCCTTGCAGGGGAAAAATTCACCCCTCCACTTT CASSGRALQGKNSPLHF
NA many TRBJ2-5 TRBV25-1 TGTGCCAGCAGTGATATTAGCGAAACCCAGTACTTC CASSDISETQYF
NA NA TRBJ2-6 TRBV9 TGTGCCAGCAGGGGTTCGGGGGCCAACGTCCTGACTTTC CASRGSGANVLTF
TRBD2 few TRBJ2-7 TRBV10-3 TGTGCCATCAGTGAGTCTAAAGGTGCTAGCGGGTTCGACGAGCAGTACTTC CAISESKGASGFDEQYF
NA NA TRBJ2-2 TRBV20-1 TGCAGTGCTAGGCCAGGCTACACCGGGGAGCTGTTTTTT CSARPGYTGELFF
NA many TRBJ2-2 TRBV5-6 TGTGCCAGCACGTCGCCCACCGGGGAGCTGTTTTTT CASTSPTGELFF
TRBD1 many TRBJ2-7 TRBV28 TGTGCCAGCAGTTTGCAACCCGGGACAGGGTCTCCGGAGCAGTACTTC CASSLQPGTGSPEQYF
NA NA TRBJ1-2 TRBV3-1 TGTGCCAGCAGCGCATGTTACACCCTTCGAAAGAACTATGGCTACACCTTC CASSACYTLRKNYGYTF
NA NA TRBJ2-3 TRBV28 TGTGCCAGCAGTAGAGACCCCACAGATACGCAGTATTTT CASSRDPTDTQYF
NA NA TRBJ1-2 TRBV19 TGTGCCAGTAGTCTGTGCCGGACAAATCGAAAGACCCATGGCTACACCTTC CASSLCRTNRKTHGYTF
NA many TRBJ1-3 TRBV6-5 TGTGCCAGCAGTTCCGGGTGGTTCCTCTCTGGAAACACCATATATTTT CASSSGWFLSGNTIYF
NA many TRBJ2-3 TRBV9 TGTGCCAGCACCGCCAGCGGAACTAGCACAGATACGCAGTATTTT CASTASGTSTDTQYF
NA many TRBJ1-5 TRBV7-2 TGTGCCAGCAGCCCCGGGCCAGGAAACAATCAGCCCCAGCATTTT CASSPGPGNNQPQHF
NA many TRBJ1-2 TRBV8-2 TGTGGCAGTACGGACGGTGATAGCCGAAAGACCTATGGCTACACCTTC CGSTDGDSRKTYGYTF
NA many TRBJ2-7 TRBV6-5 TGTGCCAGCAGTGACCCCCAGAAGGCAGCTAAGCAGTACTTC CASSDPQKAAKQYF
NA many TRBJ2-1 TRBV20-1 TGCAGTGCCAGGAGGCCCCCTGGAAACAATGAGCAGTTCTTC CSARRPPGNNEQFF
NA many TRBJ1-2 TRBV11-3 TGTGCCAGCAGCAGTGCCATCGATCTCGGAAAGACCTATGGCTACACCTTC CASSSAIDLGKTYGYTF
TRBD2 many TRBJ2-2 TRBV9 TGTGCCAGCAGCGTCGTACTAGCGGGAGGGCCAGAGGGCACCGGGGAGCTGTTTTTT CASSVVLAGGPEGTGELFF
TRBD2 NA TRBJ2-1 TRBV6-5 TGTGCCAGCAGTGGACGGACTAGCGTGGGAGTATACAATGAGCAGTTCTTC CASSGRTSVGVYNEQFF